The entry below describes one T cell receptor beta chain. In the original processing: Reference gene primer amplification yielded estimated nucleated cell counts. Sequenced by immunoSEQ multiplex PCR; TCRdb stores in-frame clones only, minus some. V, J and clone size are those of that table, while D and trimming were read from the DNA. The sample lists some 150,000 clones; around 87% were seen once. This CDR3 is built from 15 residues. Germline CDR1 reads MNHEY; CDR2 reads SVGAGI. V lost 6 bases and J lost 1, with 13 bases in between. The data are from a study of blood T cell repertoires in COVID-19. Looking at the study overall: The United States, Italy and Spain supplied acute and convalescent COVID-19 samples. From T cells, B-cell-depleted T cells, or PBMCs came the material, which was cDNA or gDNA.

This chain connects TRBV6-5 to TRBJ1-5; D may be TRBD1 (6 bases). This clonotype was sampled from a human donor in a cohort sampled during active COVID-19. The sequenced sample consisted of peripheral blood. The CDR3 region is CASSQQGLSNQPQHF. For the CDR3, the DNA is TGTGCCAGCAGCCAACAGGGACTAAGCAATCAGCCCCAGCATTTT.